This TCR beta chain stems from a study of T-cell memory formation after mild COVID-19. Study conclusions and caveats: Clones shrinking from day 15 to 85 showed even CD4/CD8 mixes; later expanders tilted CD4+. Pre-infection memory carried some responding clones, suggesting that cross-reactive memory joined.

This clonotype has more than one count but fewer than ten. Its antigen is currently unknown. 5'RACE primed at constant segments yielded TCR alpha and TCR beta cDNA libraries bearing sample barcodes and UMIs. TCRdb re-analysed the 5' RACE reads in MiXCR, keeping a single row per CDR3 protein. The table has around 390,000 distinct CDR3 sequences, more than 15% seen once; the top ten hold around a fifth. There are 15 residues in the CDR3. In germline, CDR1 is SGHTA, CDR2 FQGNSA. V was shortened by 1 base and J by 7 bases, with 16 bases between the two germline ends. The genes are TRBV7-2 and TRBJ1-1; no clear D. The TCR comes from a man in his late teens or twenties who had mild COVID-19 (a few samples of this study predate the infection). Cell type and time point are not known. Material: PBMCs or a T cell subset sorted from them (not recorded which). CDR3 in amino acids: CASSLDWGGRVEAFF. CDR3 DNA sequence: TGTGCCAGCAGCTTAGACTGGGGAGGGCGAGTTGAAGCTTTCTTT.